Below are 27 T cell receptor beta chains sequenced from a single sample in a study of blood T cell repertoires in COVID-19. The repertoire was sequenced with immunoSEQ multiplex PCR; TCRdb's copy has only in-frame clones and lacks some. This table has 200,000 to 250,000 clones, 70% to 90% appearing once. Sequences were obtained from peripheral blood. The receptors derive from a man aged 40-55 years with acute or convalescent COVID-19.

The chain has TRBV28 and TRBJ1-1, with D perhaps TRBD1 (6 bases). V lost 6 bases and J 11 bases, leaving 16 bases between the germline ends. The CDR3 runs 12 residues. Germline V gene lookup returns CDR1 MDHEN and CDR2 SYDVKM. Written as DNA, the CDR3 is TGTGCCAGCAGATGGGCAGGGGCTGGGGCTTTCTTT. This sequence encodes CASRWAGAGAFF. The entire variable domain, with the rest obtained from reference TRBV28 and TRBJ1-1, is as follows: DVKVTQSSRYLVKRTGEKVFLECVQDMDHENMFWYRQDPGLGLRLIYFSYDVKMKEKGDIPEGYSVSREKKERFSLILESASTNQTSMYLCASRWAGAGAFFGQGTRLTVV.

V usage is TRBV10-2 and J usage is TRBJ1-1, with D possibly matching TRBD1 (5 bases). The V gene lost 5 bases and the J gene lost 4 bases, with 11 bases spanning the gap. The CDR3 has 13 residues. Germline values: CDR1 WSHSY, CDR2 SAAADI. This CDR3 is CASSRGVGTEAFF. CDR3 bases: TGCGCCAGCAGTAGGGGCGTTGGCACTGAAGCTTTCTTT.

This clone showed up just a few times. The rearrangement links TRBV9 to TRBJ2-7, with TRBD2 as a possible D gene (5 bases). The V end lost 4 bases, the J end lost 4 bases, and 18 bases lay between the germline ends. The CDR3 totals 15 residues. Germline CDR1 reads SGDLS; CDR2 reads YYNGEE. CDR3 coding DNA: TGTGCCAGCAGCCCCCGGGGTGAGAATCTGTACGAGCAGTACTTC. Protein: CASSPRGENLYEQYF. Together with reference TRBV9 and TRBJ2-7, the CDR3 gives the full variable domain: DSGVTQTPKHLITATGQRVTLRCSPRSGDLSVYWYQQSLDQGLQFLIQYYNGEERAKGNILERFSAQQFPDLHSELNLSSLELGDSALYFCASSPRGENLYEQYFGPGTRLTVT.

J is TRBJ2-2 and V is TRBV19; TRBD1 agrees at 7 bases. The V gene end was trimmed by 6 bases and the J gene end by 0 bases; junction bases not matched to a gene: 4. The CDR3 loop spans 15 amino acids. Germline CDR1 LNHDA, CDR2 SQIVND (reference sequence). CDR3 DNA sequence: TGTGCCAGTAGAGGACAGGTATCGAACACCGGGGAGCTGTTTTTT. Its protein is CASRGQVSNTGELFF.

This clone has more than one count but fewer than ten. The CDR3 DNA follows: TGTGCCTGGGACAGGGGGCTCCAAGAGACCCAGTACTTC. It codes for CAWDRGLQETQYF. V gene TRBV30 combines with J gene TRBJ2-5; TRBD1 aligns across 10 bases. This CDR3 spans 13 amino acids. Germline CDR1 reads GTSNPN; CDR2 reads SVGIG (reference sequence). With 5 bases clipped from V and 1 base from J, the junction kept 1 base outside the gene matches. The entire variable domain, with the rest obtained from reference TRBV30 and TRBJ2-5, is as follows: SQTIHQWPATLVQPVGSPLSLECTVEGTSNPNLYWYRQAAGRGLQLLFYSVGIGQISSEVPQNLSASRPQDRQFILSSKKLLLSDSGFYLCAWDRGLQETQYFGPGTRLLVL.

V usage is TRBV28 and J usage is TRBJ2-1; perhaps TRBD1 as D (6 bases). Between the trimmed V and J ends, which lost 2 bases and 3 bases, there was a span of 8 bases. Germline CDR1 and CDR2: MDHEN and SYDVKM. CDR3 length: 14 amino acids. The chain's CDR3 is CASSLEDSYNEQFF. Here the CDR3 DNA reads TGTGCCAGCAGTTTAGAGGACAGCTACAATGAGCAGTTCTTC. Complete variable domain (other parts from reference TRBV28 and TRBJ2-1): DVKVTQSSRYLVKRTGEKVFLECVQDMDHENMFWYRQDPGLGLRLIYFSYDVKMKEKGDIPEGYSVSREKKERFSLILESASTNQTSMYLCASSLEDSYNEQFFGPGTRLTVL.

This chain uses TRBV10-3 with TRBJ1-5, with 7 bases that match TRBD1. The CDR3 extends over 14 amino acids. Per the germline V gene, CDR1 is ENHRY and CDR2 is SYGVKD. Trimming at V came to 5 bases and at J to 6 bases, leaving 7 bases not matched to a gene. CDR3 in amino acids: CAISQDRESQPQHF. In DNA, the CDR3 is TGTGCCATCAGTCAAGACAGGGAGAGTCAGCCCCAGCATTTT.

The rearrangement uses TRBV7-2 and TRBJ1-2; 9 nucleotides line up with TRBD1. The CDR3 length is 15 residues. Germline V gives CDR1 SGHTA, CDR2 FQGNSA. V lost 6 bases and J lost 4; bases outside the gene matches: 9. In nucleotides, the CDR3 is TGTGCCAGCAGACGCGCCGGGACAGGGTCCTATGGCTACACCTTC. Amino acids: CASRRAGTGSYGYTF.

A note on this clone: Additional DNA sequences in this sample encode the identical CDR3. The CDR3 nucleotides read TGTGCCAGCAGCCAAGTATCCTACGAGCAGTACTTC. This translates into CASSQVSYEQYF. The rearrangement joins TRBV3-1 (or the pseudogene TRBV3-2) to TRBJ2-7; D remains unclear. Trimming shortened V by 1 base and J by 1 base, and 2 bases separated the two germline ends. CDR1 and CDR2 from the germline V gene are LGHDT and YNNKEL (reference sequence). The CDR3 has 12 residues.

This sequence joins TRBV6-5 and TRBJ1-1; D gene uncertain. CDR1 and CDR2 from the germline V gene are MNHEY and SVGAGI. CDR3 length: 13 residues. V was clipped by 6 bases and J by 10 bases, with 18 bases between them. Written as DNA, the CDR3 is TGTGCCAGCAGAGCTACCGGGTCCCAGTTAGCTTTCTTT. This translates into CASRATGSQLAFF.

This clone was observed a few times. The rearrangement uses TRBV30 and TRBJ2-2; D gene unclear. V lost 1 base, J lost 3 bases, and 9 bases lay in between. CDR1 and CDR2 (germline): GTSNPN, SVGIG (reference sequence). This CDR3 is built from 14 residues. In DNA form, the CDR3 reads TGTGCCTGGAGTGGTGATGGCTACACCGGGGAGCTGTTTTTT. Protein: CAWSGDGYTGELFF.

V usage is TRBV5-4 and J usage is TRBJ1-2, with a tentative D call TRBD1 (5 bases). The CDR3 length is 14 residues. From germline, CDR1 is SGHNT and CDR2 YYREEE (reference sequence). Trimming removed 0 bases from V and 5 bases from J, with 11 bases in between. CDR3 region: CASSLEGADYGYTF. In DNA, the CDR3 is TGTGCCAGCAGCTTGGAAGGGGCGGATTATGGCTACACCTTC.

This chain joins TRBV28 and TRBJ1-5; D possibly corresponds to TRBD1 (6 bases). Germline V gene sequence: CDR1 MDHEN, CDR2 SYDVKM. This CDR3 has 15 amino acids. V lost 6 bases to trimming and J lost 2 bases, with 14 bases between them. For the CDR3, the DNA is TGTGCCAGCAGAGGGGGGGTGCCGGGCAATCAGCCCCAGCATTTT. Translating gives CASRGGVPGNQPQHF. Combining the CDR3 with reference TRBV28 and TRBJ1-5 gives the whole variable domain DVKVTQSSRYLVKRTGEKVFLECVQDMDHENMFWYRQDPGLGLRLIYFSYDVKMKEKGDIPEGYSVSREKKERFSLILESASTNQTSMYLCASRGGVPGNQPQHFGDGTRLSIL.

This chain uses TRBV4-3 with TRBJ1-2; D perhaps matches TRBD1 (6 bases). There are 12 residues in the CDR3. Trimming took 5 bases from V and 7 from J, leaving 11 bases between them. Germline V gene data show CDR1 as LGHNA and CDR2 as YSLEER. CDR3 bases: TGCGCCAGCAGCGCAGGGGTTGGTGGCTACACCTTC. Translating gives CASSAGVGGYTF.

The CDR3 bases are TGTGCCTGGAGCTCGGGGACAGGGTTGAACGGCTACACCTTC. Residues: CAWSSGTGLNGYTF. The J gene is TRBJ1-2, the V gene TRBV30, with 9 positions matching TRBD1. Germline CDR1 is GTSNPN and CDR2 is SVGIG (reference sequence). Losses at the gene ends were 3 bases for V and 8 bases for J; bases not matched to a gene: 10. The CDR3 loop spans 14 amino acids.

CDR3: CASSLWTVTGELFF. CDR3 coding DNA: TGTGCCAGCAGCTTATGGACAGTCACCGGGGAGCTGTTTTTT. The chain joins TRBV7-2 to TRBJ2-2, with D possibly being TRBD1 (6 bases). Germline V lookup: CDR1 SGHTA, CDR2 FQGNSA. This CDR3 comprises 14 residues. Deletions cut 2 bases from V and 4 bases from J, with 8 bases between.

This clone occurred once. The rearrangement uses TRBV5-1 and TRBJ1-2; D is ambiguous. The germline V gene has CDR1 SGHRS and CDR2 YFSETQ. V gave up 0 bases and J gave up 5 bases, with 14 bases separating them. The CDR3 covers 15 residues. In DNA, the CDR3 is TGCGCCAGCAGCTTGGAAGGGAGAACTGTTTATGGCTACACCTTC. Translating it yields CASSLEGRTVYGYTF.

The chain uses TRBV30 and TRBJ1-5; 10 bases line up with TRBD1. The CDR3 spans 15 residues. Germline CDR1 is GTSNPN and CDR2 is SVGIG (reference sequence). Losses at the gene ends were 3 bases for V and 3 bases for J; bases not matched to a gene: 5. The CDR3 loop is CAWRTGGGNNQPQHF. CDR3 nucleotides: TGTGCCTGGAGGACAGGGGGCGGTAACAATCAGCCCCAGCATTTT.

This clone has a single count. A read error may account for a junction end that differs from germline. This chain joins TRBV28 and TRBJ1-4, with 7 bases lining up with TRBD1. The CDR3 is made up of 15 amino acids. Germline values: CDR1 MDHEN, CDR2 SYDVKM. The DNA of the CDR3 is TGTGCCAGCAGCTCCTCCGACAGGGCCAATGAAAAGCTGTTTTTT. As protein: CASSSSDRANEKLFF.

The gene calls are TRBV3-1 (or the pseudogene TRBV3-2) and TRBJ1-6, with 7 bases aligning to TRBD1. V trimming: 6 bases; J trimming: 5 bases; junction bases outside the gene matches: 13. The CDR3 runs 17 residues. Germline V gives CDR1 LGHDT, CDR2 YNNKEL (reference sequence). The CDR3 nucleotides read TGTGCCAGCAGGCGAACAACGACAGGGTTCAATAATTCACCCCTCCACTTT. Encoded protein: CASRRTTTGFNNSPLHF.

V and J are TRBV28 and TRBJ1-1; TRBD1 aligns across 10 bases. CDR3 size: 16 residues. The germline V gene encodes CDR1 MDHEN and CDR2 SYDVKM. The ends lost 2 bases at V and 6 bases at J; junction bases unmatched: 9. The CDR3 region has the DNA TGTGCCAGCAGTTTAAATCCCGGGACAGGGGAGGCTGAAGCTTTCTTT. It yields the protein CASSLNPGTGEAEAFF.

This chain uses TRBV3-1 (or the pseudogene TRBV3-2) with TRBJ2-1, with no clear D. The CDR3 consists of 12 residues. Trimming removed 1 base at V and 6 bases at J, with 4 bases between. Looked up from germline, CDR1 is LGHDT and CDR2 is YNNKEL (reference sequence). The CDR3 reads CASSQAINEQFF. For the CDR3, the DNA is TGTGCCAGCAGCCAAGCCATCAATGAGCAGTTCTTC.

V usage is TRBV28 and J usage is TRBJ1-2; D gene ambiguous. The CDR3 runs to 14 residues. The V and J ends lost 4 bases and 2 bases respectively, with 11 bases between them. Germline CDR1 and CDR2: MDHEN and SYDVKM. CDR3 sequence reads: CASSSVASNYGYTF. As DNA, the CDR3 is TGTGCCAGCAGTTCCGTAGCGTCCAACTATGGCTACACCTTC.

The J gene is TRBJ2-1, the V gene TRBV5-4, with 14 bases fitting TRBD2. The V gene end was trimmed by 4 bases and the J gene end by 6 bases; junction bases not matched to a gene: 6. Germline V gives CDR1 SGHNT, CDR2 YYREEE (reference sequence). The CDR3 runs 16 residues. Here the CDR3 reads CASSGLAGGSLNEQFF. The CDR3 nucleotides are TGTGCCAGCAGCGGACTAGCGGGGGGCTCTCTCAATGAGCAGTTCTTC.

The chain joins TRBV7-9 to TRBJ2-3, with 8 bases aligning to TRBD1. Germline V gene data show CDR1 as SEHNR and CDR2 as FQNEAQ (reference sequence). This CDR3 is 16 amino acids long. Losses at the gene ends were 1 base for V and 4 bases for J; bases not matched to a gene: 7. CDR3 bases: TGTGCCAGCAGCTTAGAAGGCAGGGGGCCCGCAGATACGCAGTATTTT. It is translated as CASSLEGRGPADTQYF.

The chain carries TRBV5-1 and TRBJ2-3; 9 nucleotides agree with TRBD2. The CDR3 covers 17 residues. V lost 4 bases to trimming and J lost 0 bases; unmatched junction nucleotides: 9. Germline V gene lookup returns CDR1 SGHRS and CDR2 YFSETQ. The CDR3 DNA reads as TGCGCCAGCAGCCCCTATAGCGGGGGCAAGAGCACAGATACGCAGTATTTT. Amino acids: CASSPYSGGKSTDTQYF.

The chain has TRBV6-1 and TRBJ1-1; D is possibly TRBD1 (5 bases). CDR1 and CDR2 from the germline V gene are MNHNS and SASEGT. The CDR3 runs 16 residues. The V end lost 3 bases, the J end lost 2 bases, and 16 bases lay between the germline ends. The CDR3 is CASSDPRGQLNTEAFF. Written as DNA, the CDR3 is TGTGCCAGCAGTGACCCCCGTGGACAACTCAACACTGAAGCTTTCTTT.